Below are 30 T cell receptor beta chains sequenced from a single sample in a study of blood T cell repertoires in COVID-19. Libraries were prepared by immunoSEQ multiplex PCR; TCRdb keeps only in-frame clonotypes and omits some of them. The top ten clones hold around 13% of a sample with about 100,000 clones, about 83% of them seen once. Sample: peripheral blood. These TCRs come from a human donor in a cohort sampled during active COVID-19.

The genes are TRBV5-1 and TRBJ2-5; TRBD2 is a possible D gene (5 bases). Trimming shortened V by 1 base and J by 5 bases, and 6 bases separated the two germline ends. Germline CDR1 and CDR2: SGHRS and YFSETQ. The CDR3 covers 12 residues. CDR3: CASSLPSETQYF. CDR3 bases: TGCGCCAGCAGCTTGCCTAGCGAGACCCAGTACTTC.

The chain joins TRBV2 to TRBJ1-2; the D gene is possibly TRBD1 (6 bases). The ends were cut back, 4 bases at V and 8 bases at J, with 14 bases in the middle. CDR1 is SNHLY and CDR2 is FYNNEI in the germline V gene. The CDR3 loop spans 13 amino acids. The CDR3 DNA is TGTGCCAGCAGTGCCTTGGACAGAAGGGGCTACACCTTC. The encoded protein is CASSALDRRGYTF.

This clone has just one count. This rearrangement joins TRBV5-6 to TRBJ2-7, with D tentatively TRBD2 (5 bases). Looked up from germline, CDR1 is SGHDT and CDR2 is YYEEEE. Trimming shortened V by 0 bases and J by 3 bases, and 10 bases separated the two germline ends. The CDR3 runs to 14 residues. The CDR3 region is CASSLGTSHYEQYF. The CDR3 region has the DNA TGTGCCAGCAGCTTGGGGACTTCCCACTACGAGCAGTACTTC.

This clone has just one count. This chain uses TRBV5-1 with TRBJ2-6, with TRBD1 as a possible D gene (5 bases). V lost 4 bases to trimming and J lost 0 bases, with 14 bases between them. From germline, CDR1 is SGHRS and CDR2 YFSETQ. This CDR3 contains 17 residues. CDR3 in DNA: TGCGCCAGCAGCCCCTTGACAGCCCCCTCTGGGGCCAACGTCCTGACTTTC. Amino acids: CASSPLTAPSGANVLTF.

The CDR3 nucleotides are TGTGCCAGCAGCCAACTAGAAAAAGAGACCCAGTACTTC. Protein: CASSQLEKETQYF. The V and J genes are TRBV3-1 (or the pseudogene TRBV3-2) and TRBJ2-5; the D is unclear. The CDR3 consists of 13 residues. Trimming took off 2 bases at V and 3 bases at J, with 7 bases between the two ends. The germline gives CDR1 LGHDT, CDR2 YNNKEL (reference sequence).

The J gene is TRBJ1-3, the V gene TRBV6-5; TRBD1 aligns across 8 bases. This CDR3 region has 16 residues. V lost 0 bases, J lost 0 bases, and 1 base stayed unmatched. CDR1 and CDR2 (germline): MNHEY, SVGAGI. The CDR3 sequence is CASSYSGQVSGNTIYF. CDR3 coding DNA: TGTGCCAGCAGTTACTCGGGACAGGTCTCTGGAAACACCATATATTTT.

This chain links TRBV5-6 with TRBJ1-1; D is unresolved. Germline V gene data show CDR1 as SGHDT and CDR2 as YYEEEE. The CDR3 loop spans 15 amino acids. Trimming removed 1 base from V and 1 base from J, with 11 bases in between. The CDR3 loop reads CASSLLSGRNTEAFF. The CDR3 bases are TGTGCCAGCAGCTTGTTATCGGGGAGGAACACTGAAGCTTTCTTT.

V gene TRBV5-4 combines with J gene TRBJ1-1; perhaps TRBD1 as D (5 bases). V lost 4 bases, J lost 11 bases, and 21 bases lay in between. The CDR3 spans 14 residues. The germline V gene has CDR1 SGHNT and CDR2 YYREEE (reference sequence). The CDR3 DNA reads as TGTGCCAGCAGCCCCGGGACCCCGGGGGAGGCGGCTTTCTTT. Encoded protein: CASSPGTPGEAAFF.

The chain uses TRBV2 and TRBJ1-5, with TRBD1 matching 8 bases. The CDR3 has 15 residues. The germline gives CDR1 SNHLY, CDR2 FYNNEI. The V gene end was trimmed by 5 bases and the J gene end by 6 bases; junction bases not matched to a gene: 9. The CDR3 sequence is CASSTTRQGPQPQHF. CDR3 sequence (DNA): TGTGCCAGCAGTACAACCCGACAGGGGCCTCAGCCCCAGCATTTT.

The chain joins TRBV5-1 to TRBJ2-7; D not resolved. Germline CDR1 reads SGHRS; CDR2 reads YFSETQ. The CDR3 consists of 11 residues. Trimming took off 0 bases at V and 9 bases at J, with 7 bases between the two ends. The CDR3 spells CASSLALVQYF. The DNA of the CDR3 is TGCGCCAGCAGCTTGGCCCTCGTGCAGTACTTC.

This chain links TRBV6-6 with TRBJ1-4; the match to TRBD1 covers 7 bases. With 7 bases clipped from V and 3 bases from J, the junction kept 5 bases outside the gene matches. Germline V gene sequence: CDR1 MNHNY, CDR2 SVGAGI (reference sequence). The CDR3 extends over 14 amino acids. The CDR3 sequence: CASNDRVANEKLFF. DNA for the CDR3: TGTGCCAGCAATGACAGGGTGGCTAATGAAAAACTGTTTTTT.

This chain uses TRBV27 with TRBJ1-4; D unresolved. The CDR3 length is 12 residues. Germline CDR1 and CDR2: MNHEY and SMNVEV (reference sequence). V was trimmed by 5 bases and J by 8 bases, leaving 9 bases between them. This CDR3 is CASSPYSEKLFF. As DNA, the CDR3 is TGTGCCAGCAGTCCATACAGCGAAAAACTGTTTTTT.

This clone occurred once. The chain combines TRBV10-2 with TRBJ2-3; the D is unclear. The CDR3 length is 12 residues. Germline V CDR1 and CDR2: WSHSY, SAAADI. Deletions cut 3 bases from V and 3 bases from J, with 4 bases between. DNA of the CDR3: TGCGCCAGCAGTGATCAAACAGATACGCAGTATTTT. Protein product: CASSDQTDTQYF.

The chain joins TRBV4-1 to TRBJ2-1; D is ambiguous. CDR3 length equals 14 residues. Germline V gene sequence: CDR1 MGHRA, CDR2 YSYEKL. V was trimmed by 0 bases and J by 6 bases, leaving 9 bases between them. The CDR3 sequence is CASSQDVNRNEQFF. For the CDR3, the DNA is TGCGCCAGCAGCCAAGATGTAAATCGCAATGAGCAGTTCTTC.

The V and J genes are TRBV6-5 and TRBJ2-1; perhaps TRBD2 as D (5 bases). The germline V and J ends were trimmed by 10 bases and 9 bases, with 19 bases remaining between them. This CDR3 comprises 13 residues. Germline V gene sequence: CDR1 MNHEY, CDR2 SVGAGI. CDR3 DNA sequence: TGTGCCATAAGTCCTTATTCTGGAGGTGAGCAGTTCTTC. Translating gives CAISPYSGGEQFF.

The gene calls are TRBV7-2 and TRBJ2-1, with 13 positions matching TRBD2. Germline CDR1 is SGHTA and CDR2 is FQGNSA. The ends lost 4 bases at V and 11 bases at J; junction bases unmatched: 8. The CDR3 length is 15 residues. The CDR3 spells CASSWTSGGASQQFF. The CDR3 DNA follows: TGTGCCAGCAGCTGGACTAGCGGGGGAGCGAGTCAGCAGTTCTTC.

The genes are TRBV18 and TRBJ2-7, with 10 positions matching TRBD1. The germline gives CDR1 KGHSH, CDR2 LQKENI. The CDR3 length is 16 residues. The J segment lost 1 base and the V segment lost 4 bases, leaving 7 bases of the junction unmatched. The chain's CDR3 is CASSRETGGVSYEQYF. As DNA, the CDR3 is TGTGCCAGCTCACGTGAGACAGGGGGCGTTTCCTACGAGCAGTACTTC.

The chain carries TRBV11-2 and TRBJ1-2; 7 bases are shared with TRBD1. The ends lost 4 bases at V and 4 bases at J; junction bases unmatched: 9. From germline, CDR1 is SGHAT and CDR2 FQNNGV. This CDR3 contains 15 residues. The DNA for the CDR3 is TGTGCCAGCAGCTCACGACAGGGCTTGAGCTATGGCTACACCTTC. It codes for CASSSRQGLSYGYTF.

This clone was seen a handful of times. The chain joins TRBV5-8 to TRBJ2-1, with D possibly being TRBD2 (7 bases). Germline CDR1 SGHTS, CDR2 YDEGEE. Trimming took 7 bases from V and 0 from J, leaving 14 bases between them. The CDR3 is 15 residues long. The CDR3 spells CASAGDIFSYNEQFF. CDR3 bases: TGTGCCAGCGCGGGGGACATATTCTCCTACAATGAGCAGTTCTTC.

V is TRBV11-2 and J is TRBJ2-6, with 9 bases aligning to TRBD1. CDR1 is SGHAT, CDR2 FQNNGV, per germline. CDR3 length equals 17 residues. V lost 5 bases to trimming and J lost 2 bases; unmatched junction nucleotides: 7. The CDR3 DNA reads TGTGCCAGCAGCCACGGACAGGGGACGGCTGGGGCCAACGTCCTGACTTTC. Protein: CASSHGQGTAGANVLTF.

CDR3 region: CSASTGGRGTEAFF. The CDR3 DNA sequence: TGCAGTGCTAGTACAGGGGGACGGGGAACTGAAGCTTTCTTT. The V and J genes are TRBV20-1 and TRBJ1-1; the match to TRBD1 covers 8 bases. The germline V gene encodes CDR1 DFQATT and CDR2 SNEGSKA (reference sequence). J was trimmed by 5 bases and V by 3 bases; bases with no gene match: 8. The CDR3 extends over 14 amino acids.

The chain has TRBV19 and TRBJ1-4; D is possibly TRBD1 (6 bases). Trimming removed 3 bases from V and 5 bases from J, with 13 bases in between. Per germline, CDR1 LNHDA and CDR2 SQIVND (reference sequence). The CDR3 loop spans 15 amino acids. The CDR3 loop is CASSMDRTGNEKLFF. The DNA for the CDR3 is TGTGCCAGTAGTATGGACAGAACCGGGAATGAAAAACTGTTTTTT.

This chain connects TRBV3-1 (or the pseudogene TRBV3-2) to TRBJ1-1, with a possible D match to TRBD1 (5 bases). Per germline, CDR1 LGHDT and CDR2 YNNKEL (reference sequence). Trimming shortened V by 2 bases and J by 3 bases, and 10 bases separated the two germline ends. The CDR3 consists of 14 residues. The DNA of the CDR3 is TGTGCCAGCAGCCAAACAGGAGGGTACACTGAAGCTTTCTTT. It specifies CASSQTGGYTEAFF.

This chain uses TRBV7-2 with TRBJ1-5, with 7 bases matching TRBD1. Germline lookup yields CDR1 SGHTA and CDR2 FQGNSA. The ends lost 5 bases at V and 8 bases at J; junction bases unmatched: 6. This CDR3 has 13 amino acids. CDR3 protein: CASSLGQREPQHF. In DNA form, the CDR3 reads TGTGCCAGCAGCCTGGGACAGAGGGAGCCCCAGCATTTT.

This chain links TRBV15 with TRBJ2-6, with D perhaps matching TRBD1 (6 bases). V dropped 0 bases and J dropped 0 bases, with 12 bases sitting between them. Looked up from germline, CDR1 is LNHNV and CDR2 is YYDKDF (reference sequence). CDR3 size: 18 residues. CDR3 amino acids: CATSRDAGALSGANVLTF. The CDR3 coding sequence is TGTGCCACCAGCAGAGACGCAGGGGCCCTCTCTGGGGCCAACGTCCTGACTTTC.

This chain connects TRBV10-1 to TRBJ2-1, with TRBD2 as a possible D gene (7 bases). The ends were cut back, 8 bases at V and 5 bases at J, with 16 bases in the middle. The CDR3 spans 14 residues. CDR1 and CDR2 (germline): WNHNN, SYGVQD (reference sequence). CDR3 residues: CASGRGSSNNEQFF. CDR3 sequence (DNA): TGCGCCAGCGGGAGGGGGTCATCAAACAATGAGCAGTTCTTC.

This rearrangement joins TRBV29-1 to TRBJ1-5; 7 bases fit TRBD1. V was pared by 6 bases and J by 3 bases, with 8 bases of the junction left unmatched. Germline CDR1 SQVTM, CDR2 ANQGSEA. The CDR3 spans 14 residues. The DNA for the CDR3 is TGCAGCGTAAAGCAAGGGGGCTACAATCAGCCCCAGCATTTT. This gives the protein CSVKQGGYNQPQHF.

The CDR3 region has the DNA TGTGCCAGCAGCACAGACAGGGGACCCTACGAGCAGTACTTC. Its protein is CASSTDRGPYEQYF. The chain combines TRBV7-2 with TRBJ2-7, with TRBD1 identical over 8 bases. Germline V gene lookup returns CDR1 SGHTA and CDR2 FQGNSA. J gave up 2 bases and V 5 bases, and 5 bases lay outside the gene matches. There are 14 residues in the CDR3.

J is TRBJ2-2 and V is TRBV27; TRBD1 matches 10 bases. This CDR3 spans 16 amino acids. Germline V lookup: CDR1 MNHEY, CDR2 SMNVEV (reference sequence). J gave up 5 bases and V 2 bases, and 5 bases lay outside the gene matches. In nucleotides, the CDR3 is TGTGCCAGCAGTTTAATGGGGACAGGGGTGACCGGGGAGCTGTTTTTT. Translated: CASSLMGTGVTGELFF.

This clone was detected only a few times. The V gene is TRBV18, the J gene TRBJ2-2, with D hard to call. Germline values: CDR1 KGHSH, CDR2 LQKENI. The CDR3 runs to 14 residues. The V and J ends lost 2 bases and 6 bases respectively, with 10 bases between them. The CDR3 coding sequence is TGTGCCAGCTCACCATCGGCTCTAGCCGGGGAGCTGTTTTTT. This sequence encodes CASSPSALAGELFF.